The T cell receptor (beta chain) described here comes from a study of shared clonotypes between healthy human individuals. Study findings and constraints: Memory subsets generally showed smaller estimated richness than naive subsets did.

All of the donors resided in Nashville, Tennessee, and each was a Caucasian adult. Turning to this clone: Its antigen remains unidentified.

Sorted-subset replicate PCRs used 200 ng DNA, some 31,000 T cell genomes. Produced via immunoSEQ multiplex PCR; TCRdb's table is partial and in-frame only. The sample lists about 1.1 million clones, around 77% occurring once. Material for sequencing was memory CD4+ T cells from PBMCs. Subset denoted: CD45RA-negative fraction. The sequence came from a man aged 18-30 years in good health. Some clones in this sample may be carry-over from other donors' samples.

The CDR3 coding sequence is TGTGCCAGCAGCCCGGCGGGGGACTCCTACAATGAGCAGTTCTTC. Residues: CASSPAGDSYNEQFF. This chain links TRBV5-4 with TRBJ2-1; 7 bases line up with TRBD2. The CDR3 has 15 residues. CDR1 is SGHNT, CDR2 YYREEE, per germline (reference sequence). V lost 4 bases and J lost 0; bases outside the gene matches: 4.